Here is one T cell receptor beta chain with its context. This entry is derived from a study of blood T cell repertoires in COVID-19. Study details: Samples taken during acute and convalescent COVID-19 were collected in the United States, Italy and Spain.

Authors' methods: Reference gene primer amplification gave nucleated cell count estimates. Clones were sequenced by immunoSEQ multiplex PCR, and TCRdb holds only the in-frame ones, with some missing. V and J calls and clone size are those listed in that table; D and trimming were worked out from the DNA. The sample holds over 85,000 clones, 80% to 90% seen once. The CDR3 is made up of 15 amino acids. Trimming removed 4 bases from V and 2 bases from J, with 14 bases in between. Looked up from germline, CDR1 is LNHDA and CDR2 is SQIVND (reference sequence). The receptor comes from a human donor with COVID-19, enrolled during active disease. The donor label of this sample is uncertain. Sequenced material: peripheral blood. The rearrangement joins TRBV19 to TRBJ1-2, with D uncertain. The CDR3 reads CASSTGEASNYGYTF. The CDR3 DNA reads TGTGCCAGTAGTACCGGGGAAGCGTCCAACTATGGCTACACCTTC.